This T cell receptor beta chain was obtained from a study of blood T cell repertoires in COVID-19. Profiled with immunoSEQ multiplex PCR; TCRdb holds only in-frame clones, not every one. This sample has 230,000 or so clones, with around 83% found just once. The CDR3 has 12 amino acids. Trimming removed 6 bases at V and 5 bases at J, with 10 bases between. Germline values: CDR1 MNHEY, CDR2 SVGAGI. The chain couples TRBV6-5 to TRBJ1-2, with D perhaps matching TRBD1 (6 bases). Sequencing used peripheral blood. This TCR derives from a man aged 35 to 55 with active or convalescent COVID-19. The CDR3 here is CASRRTEYGYTF. CDR3 coding DNA: TGTGCCAGCAGGAGGACAGAATATGGCTACACCTTC.